These T cell receptor beta chains were read from a single sample in a study of PD-L1 blockade in urothelial cancer. Here immunoSEQ multiplex PCR was the method, and the copy in TCRdb shows in-frame clones only, minus some. The sample has about 110,000 clones, roughly 84% seen once. Sequenced here: PBMCs, sampled around atezolizumab (anti-PD-L1) treatment. The receptors were gathered from a man aged 45 to 65 with urothelial cancer. The CDR3 runs from the conserved cysteine through the conserved F or W. The D gene is left open where the match is weak. Clone size, where shown, is once, few, many, or a class for clones that have expanded.

>NA|TRBV6-5|TRBJ2-7|NA
TGTGCCAGCAGTCGGGACAAACCCTACGAGCAGTACTTC
CASSRDKPYEQYF
>NA|TRBV10-2|TRBJ2-3|NA
TGCGCCAGCAGTTCCCTTATCGGGAGTTCTGATACGCAGTATTTT
CASSSLIGSSDTQYF
>TRBD2|TRBV7-8|TRBJ2-7|NA
TGTGCCAGCAGCTTAGGGGGTGCGGGGGGGACCTACGAGCAGTACTTC
CASSLGGAGGTYEQYF
>NA|TRBV7-9|TRBJ1-2|NA
TGTGCCAGCAGCTTAGCACCTGTAGGACTAAACTATGGCTACACCTTC
CASSLAPVGLNYGYTF
>TRBD1|TRBV5-4|TRBJ1-1|NA
TGTGCCAGCAGCTCCCGGGACAGGGTTGCTGAAGCTTTCTTT
CASSSRDRVAEAFF
>NA|TRBV19|TRBJ1-6|NA
TGTGCCAGTAGGCGGGGGGGCTCGCGGGCCAATTCACCCCTCCACTTT
CASRRGGSRANSPLHF
>NA|TRBV2|TRBJ2-6|few
TGTGCCAGTCTCGGTGCCGGGGCCAACGTCCTGACTTTC
CASLGAGANVLTF
>TRBD1|TRBV5-1|TRBJ2-7|NA
TGCGCCAGCAGCTACCAGGGGGCGAGCTCCTACGAGCAGTACTTC
CASSYQGASSYEQYF
>TRBD2|TRBV30|TRBJ2-1|NA
TGTGCCTGGACCGGGACTAGCGGGAGCAATGAGCAGTTCTTC
CAWTGTSGSNEQFF
>TRBD2|TRBV10-3|TRBJ2-3|NA
TGTGCCATCAGTGGGTCTCTAGCGGGAGGAGATACGCAGTATTTT
CAISGSLAGGDTQYF
>NA|TRBV9|TRBJ2-1|NA
TGTGCCAGCAGCGTGCCGCCCCTAGGAAATGAGCAGTTCTTC
CASSVPPLGNEQFF